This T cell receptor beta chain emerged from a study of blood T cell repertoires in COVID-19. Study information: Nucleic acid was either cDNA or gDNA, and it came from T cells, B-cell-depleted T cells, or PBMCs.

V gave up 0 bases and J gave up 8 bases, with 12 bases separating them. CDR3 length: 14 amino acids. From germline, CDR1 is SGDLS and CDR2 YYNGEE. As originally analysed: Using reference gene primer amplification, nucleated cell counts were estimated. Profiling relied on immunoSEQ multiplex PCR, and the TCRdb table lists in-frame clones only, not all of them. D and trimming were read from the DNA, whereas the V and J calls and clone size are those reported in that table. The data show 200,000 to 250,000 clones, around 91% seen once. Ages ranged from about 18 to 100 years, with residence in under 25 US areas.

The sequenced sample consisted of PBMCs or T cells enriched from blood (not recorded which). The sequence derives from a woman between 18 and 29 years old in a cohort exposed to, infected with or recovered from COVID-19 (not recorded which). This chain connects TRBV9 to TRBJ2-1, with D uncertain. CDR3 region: CASSVVPNEDEQFF. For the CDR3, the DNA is TGTGCCAGCAGCGTAGTCCCGAACGAGGATGAGCAGTTCTTC.